The 21 T cell receptor beta chains presented below share a single source sample, sequenced in a study of metastatic and nonmetastatic thyroid tumors. TCRdb re-processed the PCR reads through MiXCR. The sample comprises 60,000 to 85,000 clones, less than 20% of which are singletons, and around 13% rests with the top ten. Nobody among the patients had been given any treatment before thyroid surgery. The sequencing input was blood. The receptors shown here come from a female donor with papillary thyroid cancer or a benign thyroid nodule (not recorded which). Some clones in this sample may be carry-over from other donors' samples.

This clone was seen ten or more times. One end of the junction is discordant with germline, which a read error may explain. The chain combines TRBV28 with TRBJ2-1, with D perhaps matching TRBD2 (5 bases). Per germline, CDR1 MDHEN and CDR2 SYDVKM. There are 14 residues in the CDR3. The CDR3 DNA reads as TGTGCCGGCAGGTCGGGAAGCTCCTACAATGAGCAGTTCTTC. It specifies CAGRSGSSYNEQFF.

The CDR3 spells CASSYTRDSIISYGYTF. DNA for the CDR3: TGTGCCAGCAGTTACACACGGGACAGTATCATAAGCTATGGCTACACCTTC. This chain connects TRBV6-2 or TRBV6-3 to TRBJ1-2, with 7 nucleotides matching TRBD1. Germline V gene data show CDR1 as MNHEY and CDR2 as SVGEGT. This CDR3 is 17 amino acids long. The V segment lost 2 bases and the J segment 4 bases; nucleotides outside the gene matches: 13.

In this sample, this clone turned up many times. The chain combines TRBV11-2 with TRBJ1-5; D is possibly TRBD1 (5 bases). V shed 1 base and J shed 2 bases, with 9 bases lying between them. The CDR3 totals 15 residues. Germline V gene lookup returns CDR1 SGHAT and CDR2 FQNNGV. The CDR3 spells CASSLGVQGNQPQHF. As DNA, the CDR3 is TGTGCCAGCAGCTTAGGGGTACAGGGCAATCAGCCCCAGCATTTT.

This clone appeared many times. This sequence joins TRBV10-1 and TRBJ2-1; D may be TRBD2 (5 bases). This CDR3 spans 17 amino acids. The V end lost 6 bases, the J end lost 1 base, and 19 bases lay between the germline ends. Germline CDR1 and CDR2: WNHNN and SYGVQD (reference sequence). Written as DNA, the CDR3 is TGCGCCAGCAGGCTCAGGTCACAGCGGAGTTCCTACAATGAGCAGTTCTTC. Translating gives CASRLRSQRSSYNEQFF.

This clone was detected many times. The chain recombines TRBV3-1 with TRBJ2-4; 10 nucleotides agree with TRBD1. The germline V gene encodes CDR1 LGHDT and CDR2 YNNKEL (reference sequence). Trimming at V came to 2 bases and at J to 8 bases, leaving 6 bases not matched to a gene. This CDR3 comprises 15 residues. The CDR3 here is CASSQSGTGVDIQYF. In nucleotides, the CDR3 is TGTGCCAGCAGCCAATCCGGGACAGGGGTAGACATTCAGTACTTC.

This clone was seen ten or more times. This chain connects TRBV7-3 to TRBJ2-1; TRBD1 or TRBD2 may be the D gene (5 bases each). Deletions cut 4 bases from V and 9 bases from J, with 10 bases between. CDR1 and CDR2 (germline): SGHTA, FQGTGA. The CDR3 has 12 amino acids. CDR3 sequence (DNA): TGTGCCAGCAGCTCGGACGGGACTGAGCAGTTCTTC. It encodes CASSSDGTEQFF.

A note on this clone: Since a much larger clone is just one base distant, this may be a read error. The chain recombines TRBV5-5 with TRBJ2-3; TRBD1 might be the D (5 bases). The CDR3 consists of 14 residues. The germline CDR1 and CDR2 sequences are SGHKS and YYEKEE (reference sequence). Trimming cost V 4 bases and J 2 bases, with 11 bases left between them. The CDR3 here is CASSPLTDTDTQYF. The CDR3 coding sequence is TGTGCCAGCAGCCCCCTGACAGACACAGATACGCAGTATTTT.

About this clone itself: Being one base from a much bigger clone, this may be a read error. This sample includes further DNA sequences coding for the same CDR3. The V gene is TRBV20-1, the J gene TRBJ2-7, with D tentatively TRBD1 (5 bases). The CDR3 is made up of 15 amino acids. Germline CDR1 and CDR2: DFQATT and SNEGSKA (reference sequence). As DNA, the CDR3 is TGTAGTGCCGAACCAGGACACAAGAGCTCCTACGAGCAGTACTTC. It codes for CSAEPGHKSSYEQYF.

At least ten counts were recorded for this clone. The genes are TRBV28 and TRBJ2-1, with a possible D match to TRBD2 (6 bases). Trimming took 6 bases from V and 8 from J, leaving 20 bases between them. Germline CDR1 is MDHEN and CDR2 is SYDVKM. CDR3 size: 15 residues. In DNA form, the CDR3 reads TGTGCCAGCAGGGATAGGGAGGTCCGGGTGTATGAGCAGTTCTTC. Amino acids: CASRDREVRVYEQFF. The variable domain in full, with the rest retrieved from reference TRBV28 and TRBJ2-1, is DVKVTQSSRYLVKRTGEKVFLECVQDMDHENMFWYRQDPGLGLRLIYFSYDVKMKEKGDIPEGYSVSREKKERFSLILESASTNQTSMYLCASRDREVRVYEQFFGPGTRLTVL.

This clone was seen many times. V and J are TRBV10-3 and TRBJ2-7, with 14 bases matching TRBD2. V was pared by 10 bases and J by 3 bases, with 5 bases of the junction left unmatched. CDR1 is ENHRY, CDR2 SYGVKD, per germline. The CDR3 consists of 14 residues. The CDR3 region is CATLGLAGVYEQYF. CDR3 sequence (DNA): TGTGCCACCCTGGGACTAGCGGGAGTCTACGAGCAGTACTTC.

This clone was seen many times. The V and J genes are TRBV20-1 and TRBJ2-1; 9 bases agree with TRBD2. The V segment lost 4 bases and the J segment 2 bases; nucleotides outside the gene matches: 9. This CDR3 comprises 16 residues. The germline CDR1 and CDR2 sequences are DFQATT and SNEGSKA (reference sequence). This CDR3 is CSAMTSGAQPYNEQFF. The CDR3 nucleotides are TGCAGTGCTATGACTAGCGGCGCACAGCCCTACAATGAGCAGTTCTTC.

The chain combines TRBV7-2 with TRBJ2-1; 9 bases map to TRBD1. CDR1 SGHTA and CDR2 FQGNSA come from the germline V gene. This CDR3 is built from 13 residues. The V segment lost 5 bases and the J segment 9 bases; nucleotides outside the gene matches: 5. As DNA, the CDR3 is TGTGCCAGCAGCCCCGACAGGGGGGCTGAGCAGTTCTTC. Protein: CASSPDRGAEQFF.

This clone was seen a handful of times. The gene calls are TRBV6-2 or TRBV6-3 and TRBJ1-2; the D is unclear. The CDR3 extends over 15 amino acids. Per the germline V gene, CDR1 is MNHEY and CDR2 is SVGEGT. The germline V and J ends were trimmed by 0 bases and 4 bases, with 12 bases remaining between them. The CDR3 DNA sequence: TGTGCCAGCAGTTACTCCTCCCGCCGGGGCTATGGCTACACCTTC. It specifies CASSYSSRRGYGYTF.

Only a few counts were recorded for this clone. The chain joins TRBV19 to TRBJ1-1; D is perhaps TRBD1 (5 bases). The CDR3 loop spans 14 amino acids. Trimming shortened V by 7 bases and J by 3 bases, and 15 bases separated the two germline ends. CDR1 is LNHDA and CDR2 is SQIVND in the germline V gene (reference sequence). CDR3 bases: TGTGCCAGTAAGCCCGGGACCTGGGACACTGAAGCTTTCTTT. It specifies CASKPGTWDTEAFF.

This clone was detected many times. CDR3 DNA: TGTGCCACCCTCTCCGGGACAGGGGGCGCGGATGGCTACACCTTC. This translates into CATLSGTGGADGYTF. The chain combines TRBV28 with TRBJ1-2, with 12 bases that match TRBD1. The CDR3 is 15 residues long. Germline V gene data show CDR1 as MDHEN and CDR2 as SYDVKM. The V gene end was trimmed by 10 bases and the J gene end by 6 bases; junction bases not matched to a gene: 12.

The table lists this clone with many counts. This chain joins TRBV6-1 and TRBJ2-6; the D is unclear. CDR1 is MNHNS and CDR2 is SASEGT in the germline V gene. This CDR3 has 16 amino acids. V dropped 3 bases and J dropped 0 bases, with 9 bases sitting between them. Here the CDR3 reads CASSDGLGSGANVLTF. The CDR3 DNA is TGTGCCAGCAGTGACGGTTTGGGCTCTGGGGCCAACGTCCTGACTTTC.

There are many counts of this clone. V and J are TRBV12-3 or TRBV12-4 and TRBJ1-1, with D unresolved. V was shortened by 3 bases and J by 7 bases, with 12 bases between the two germline ends. This CDR3 has 13 amino acids. CDR3 nucleotide sequence: TGTGCCAGCAGTTTGTTCGGCGAGGGTGAAGCTTTCTTT. Protein product: CASSLFGEGEAFF.

The chain combines TRBV6-1 with TRBJ2-1, with 7 bases aligning to TRBD1. The CDR3 is made up of 14 amino acids. Germline CDR1 reads MNHNS; CDR2 reads SASEGT. V gave up 5 bases and J gave up 8 bases; unmatched junction bases: 9. The CDR3 DNA reads TGTGCCAGCAGTTTCCAGACAGGGTTCGATGAGCAGTTCTTC. It specifies CASSFQTGFDEQFF.

This clone was seen at least ten times. This chain links TRBV30 with TRBJ2-5; D is possibly TRBD1 (5 bases). The V end lost 1 base, the J end lost 4 bases, and 10 bases lay between the germline ends. CDR1 is GTSNPN and CDR2 is SVGIG in the germline V gene (reference sequence). This CDR3 contains 13 residues. The CDR3 DNA is TGTGCCTGGAGTGACAGGCCGAGAGAGACCCAGTACTTC. The encoded protein is CAWSDRPRETQYF.

Points on this clone: Since a much larger clone is just one base distant, this may be a read error. Other DNA sequences from this sample encode an identical CDR3 as well. The J gene is TRBJ2-1, the V gene TRBV29-1, with TRBD2 identical over 7 bases. Germline CDR1 and CDR2: SQVTM and ANQGSEA. Trimming at V came to 4 bases and at J to 2 bases, leaving 14 bases not matched to a gene. This CDR3 contains 17 residues. CDR3 region: CSVGHPSGTPAYNEQFF. In DNA form, the CDR3 reads TGCAGCGTTGGGCATCCTAGCGGCACCCCTGCCTACAATGAGCAGTTCTTC.

Many counts were recorded for this clone. The V gene is TRBV30, the J gene TRBJ1-5; possible D gene TRBD1, 5 bases. CDR1 is GTSNPN and CDR2 is SVGIG in the germline V gene (reference sequence). The CDR3 sequence is 14 residues long. V dropped 3 bases and J dropped 3 bases, with 12 bases sitting between them. CDR3 in amino acids: CAWSAFGANQPQHF. CDR3 DNA: TGTGCCTGGAGCGCCTTCGGGGCCAATCAGCCCCAGCATTTT.